This T cell receptor (beta chain) was identified during a study of blood T cell repertoires in COVID-19. For the study at large: The United States, Italy and Spain provided the acute and convalescent COVID-19 samples. T cells, B-cell-depleted T cells, or PBMCs supplied cDNA or gDNA.

Germline CDR1 is MGHRA and CDR2 is YSYEKL. V trimming: 0 bases; J trimming: 7 bases; junction bases outside the gene matches: 0. There are 14 residues in the CDR3. Worth noting for this clone: The sample has other DNA sequences that encode this CDR3 too.

Original processing methods: How many nucleated cells were present was estimated from reference gene primer amplification. TCRdb's table, derived via immunoSEQ multiplex PCR, lists solely in-frame clones and lacks some. The V and J calls and clone size are taken from that table; D and trimming were inferred from the DNA. The sample carries about 110,000 clones, over 75% recorded once. The sequenced material came from peripheral blood. The TCR comes from a human donor in a cohort sampled during active COVID-19. The chain links TRBV4-1 to TRBJ1-6, with 7 bases that match TRBD1. CDR3 bases: TGCGCCAGCAGCCAAGAGACAGGGAATTCACCCCTCCACTTT. It translates to CASSQETGNSPLHF.